Below, 12 T cell receptor beta chains from the same sample are listed, as sequenced in a study of T-cell reconstitution after alpha-beta-depleted transplantation in children. Unique molecular identifiers tagged the TCRbeta library. From the PCR reads, TCRdb called clonotypes with MiXCR, one entry per CDR3 protein. Here the sample spans 200,000 or so distinct CDR3 sequences, roughly 6% being singletons. Specimen: PBMCs, collected before TCRalphabeta/CD19-depleted stem cell transplant. Receptor source: a girl under three years old with combined immunodeficiency, due to receive a stem cell transplant.

This clonotype was detected ten times or more. The rearrangement uses TRBV6-5 and TRBJ2-7, with a tentative D call TRBD1 (5 bases). Per germline, CDR1 MNHEY and CDR2 SVGAGI. The germline V and J ends were trimmed by 2 bases and 2 bases, with 10 bases remaining between them. There are 14 residues in the CDR3. CDR3 loop: CASSYRGGAYEQYF. For the CDR3, the DNA is TGTGCCAGCAGTTACAGGGGTGGTGCCTACGAGCAGTACTTC.

This clonotype was seen more than once but under ten times. This sequence joins TRBV20-1 and TRBJ2-5; 12 bases line up with TRBD2. The germline V gene encodes CDR1 DFQATT and CDR2 SNEGSKA (reference sequence). Trimming took 1 base from V and 2 from J; bases not matched to a gene: 8. The CDR3 covers 17 residues. This chain's CDR3 is CSARGYRTSGAQETQYF. The DNA for the CDR3 is TGCAGTGCTAGAGGATACAGGACTAGCGGGGCTCAAGAGACCCAGTACTTC.

This clonotype was observed many times. V usage is TRBV12-3 or TRBV12-4 and J usage is TRBJ2-2, with D uncertain. The CDR3 covers 14 residues. The V gene lost 5 bases and the J gene lost 6 bases, with 13 bases spanning the gap. The CDR3 region is CASSLGGRPGELFF. As DNA, the CDR3 is TGTGCCAGCAGTCTGGGTGGGCGGCCCGGGGAGCTGTTTTTT.

The rearrangement uses TRBV7-9 and TRBJ2-7; perhaps TRBD1 as D (5 bases). The CDR3 has 12 residues. CDR1 SEHNR and CDR2 FQNEAQ come from the germline V gene (reference sequence). The germline V and J ends were trimmed by 6 bases and 7 bases, with 13 bases remaining between them. CDR3 in amino acids: CASSSRVREQYF. The CDR3 DNA sequence: TGTGCCAGCAGTTCCAGGGTGCGGGAGCAGTACTTC. The variable domain in full, completed from reference TRBV7-9 and TRBJ2-7, reads DTGVSQNPRHKITKRGQNVTFRCDPISEHNRLYWYRQTLGQGPEFLTYFQNEAQLEKSRLLSDRFSAERPKGSFSTLEIQRTEQGDSAMYLCASSSRVREQYFGPGTRLTVT.

This clonotype was detected many times. The V gene is TRBV12-3 or TRBV12-4, the J gene TRBJ2-5; D might be TRBD2 (5 bases). The CDR3 extends over 14 amino acids. V gave up 1 base and J gave up 4 bases, with 10 bases separating them. The CDR3 sequence: CASSLGGERETQYF. The CDR3 nucleotides read TGTGCCAGCAGTTTAGGGGGAGAAAGAGAGACCCAGTACTTC.

This clonotype has a count of ten or more. J is TRBJ2-2 and V is TRBV7-9, with D perhaps TRBD1 (6 bases). V lost 4 bases and J 3 bases, leaving 12 bases between the germline ends. This CDR3 region has 15 residues. In germline, CDR1 is SEHNR, CDR2 FQNEAQ (reference sequence). The CDR3 reads CASSYRQAYTGELFF. CDR3 coding DNA: TGTGCCAGCAGCTATAGACAGGCCTACACCGGGGAGCTGTTTTTT.

This clonotype was seen many times. The V gene is TRBV12-3 or TRBV12-4, the J gene TRBJ2-1, with D tentatively TRBD1 (6 bases). The V end was cut by 6 bases, the J end by 1 base, with 13 bases between. The CDR3 covers 15 residues. Here the CDR3 DNA reads TGTGCCAGCAGCTCCACCGGACAGTCCTACAATGAGCAGTTCTTC. It specifies CASSSTGQSYNEQFF.

This clonotype was observed at least ten times. This chain uses TRBV27 with TRBJ2-3, with TRBD2 matching 11 bases. The junction had 7 bases not matched to a gene; V was cut back by 5 bases and J by 6 bases. The CDR3 is made up of 15 amino acids. CDR1 is MNHEY and CDR2 is SMNVEV in the germline V gene (reference sequence). CDR3 in amino acids: CASSITSGRVDTQYF. In DNA form, the CDR3 reads TGTGCCAGCAGTATAACTAGCGGGAGAGTGGATACGCAGTATTTT.

Only a few counts were recorded for this clonotype. This CDR3 reads CASSPWELGGLFEQYF. CDR3 coding DNA: TGTGCCAGCAGCCCTTGGGAGCTAGGGGGCCTCTTCGAGCAGTACTTC. This chain joins TRBV7-8 and TRBJ2-7; TRBD1 matches 7 bases. Germline lookup yields CDR1 SGHVS and CDR2 FQNEAQ. The CDR3 is 16 residues long. V was pared by 5 bases and J by 6 bases, with 16 bases of the junction left unmatched.

Many counts were recorded for this clonotype. The chain employs TRBV11-2 and TRBJ2-1; 8 bases map to TRBD2. The CDR3 is 17 amino acids. The V and J ends lost 1 base and 3 bases, in that order; junction bases with no gene match: 8. The germline V gene has CDR1 SGHAT and CDR2 FQNNGV. This chain's CDR3 is CASSLVLLAGYYNEQFF. Written as DNA, the CDR3 is TGTGCCAGCAGCTTAGTCCTTTTAGCGGGGTACTACAATGAGCAGTTCTTC.

In this sample, this clonotype turned up many times. This chain joins TRBV25-1 and TRBJ2-7; TRBD1 aligns across 9 bases. The CDR3 length is 17 residues. Germline CDR1 and CDR2: MGHDK and SYGVNS. V lost 5 bases and J lost 4; bases outside the gene matches: 15. CDR3 sequence (DNA): TGTGCCAGCAGTAAAAATAGGACAGGGGTAAGTTTGTACGAGCAGTACTTC. Protein sequence: CASSKNRTGVSLYEQYF.

A few counts support this clonotype. This chain uses TRBV2 with TRBJ2-2, with D maybe TRBD1 (6 bases). Trimming removed 9 bases from V and 5 bases from J, with 16 bases in between. The CDR3 length is 14 residues. Germline assignment: CDR1 SNHLY and CDR2 FYNNEI. CDR3 sequence: CASSPRTATGELFF. In DNA form, the CDR3 reads TGTGCCAGTAGCCCGCGGACAGCAACCGGGGAGCTGTTTTTT.